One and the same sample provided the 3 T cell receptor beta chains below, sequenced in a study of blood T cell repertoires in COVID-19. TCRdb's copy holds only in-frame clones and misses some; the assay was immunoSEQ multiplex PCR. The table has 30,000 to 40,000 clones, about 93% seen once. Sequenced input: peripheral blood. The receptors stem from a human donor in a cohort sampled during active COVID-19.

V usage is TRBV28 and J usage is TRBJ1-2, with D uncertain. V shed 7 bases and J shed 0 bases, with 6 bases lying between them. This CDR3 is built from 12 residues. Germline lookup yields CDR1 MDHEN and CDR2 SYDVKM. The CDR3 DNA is TGTGCCAGCACCATCACTAACTATGGCTACACCTTC. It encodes CASTITNYGYTF.

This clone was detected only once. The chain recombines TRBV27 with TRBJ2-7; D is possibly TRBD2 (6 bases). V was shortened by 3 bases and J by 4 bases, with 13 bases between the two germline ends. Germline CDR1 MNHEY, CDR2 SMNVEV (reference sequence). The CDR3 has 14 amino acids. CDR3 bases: TGTGCCAGCAGTTTGGAGCGGGTGGGTTACGAGCAGTACTTC. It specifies CASSLERVGYEQYF.

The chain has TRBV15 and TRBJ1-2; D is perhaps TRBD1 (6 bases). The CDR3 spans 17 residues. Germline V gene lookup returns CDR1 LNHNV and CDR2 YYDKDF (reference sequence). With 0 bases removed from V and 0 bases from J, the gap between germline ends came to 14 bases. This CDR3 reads CATSRDLGTPANYGYTF. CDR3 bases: TGTGCCACCAGCAGAGATCTCGGGACACCCGCTAACTATGGCTACACCTTC.